A selection of T cell receptor beta chains follows, all from one sample in a study of technical replicates of blood from a few donors. Repertoires were generated with immunoSEQ multiplex PCR, while TCRdb's copy carries only in-frame clones and drops some. Of about 62,000 clones in the sample, around 87% were seen once. The sequencing sample was made of PBMCs. The source of these receptors is a human donor in good health. Some clones in this sample may be carry-over from other donors' samples. Both conserved end residues are part of each CDR3. Each record gives: D gene, V gene, clone size, CDR3 protein. A D gene is named only where the DNA matches it firmly. A row's size may be missing; if present it is once, few, many or a size class.

d_call: TRBD2; v_call: TRBV5-1; clone_size: once; cdr3_aa: CASSLPAGGIEETQYF
d_call: TRBD2; v_call: TRBV4-3; clone_size: -; cdr3_aa: CASSQLTSGGKEQFF
d_call: TRBD2; v_call: TRBV5-4; clone_size: -; cdr3_aa: CASSPGLAGHGETQYF
d_call: TRBD2; v_call: TRBV7-7; clone_size: -; cdr3_aa: CASSTGTSGYNEQFF
d_call: -; v_call: TRBV6-1; clone_size: -; cdr3_aa: CASSPSGGDTEAFF
d_call: -; v_call: TRBV6-6; clone_size: -; cdr3_aa: CASSDTGYEQYF
d_call: TRBD2; v_call: TRBV5-4; clone_size: -; cdr3_aa: CASSPRGLAGVNEQFF
d_call: -; v_call: TRBV6-1; clone_size: -; cdr3_aa: CASGASGKLFF
d_call: -; v_call: TRBV2; clone_size: -; cdr3_aa: CASITGAITDTQYF
d_call: TRBD1; v_call: TRBV5-8; clone_size: -; cdr3_aa: CASSGGQVGFNQPQHF
d_call: TRBD2; v_call: TRBV12-5; clone_size: -; cdr3_aa: CASGLGLATNEQFF
d_call: TRBD1; v_call: TRBV4-3; clone_size: -; cdr3_aa: CASSQDRSPEIGQALAWGYTF
d_call: -; v_call: TRBV5-1; clone_size: -; cdr3_aa: CASSLATTFSNEQFF
d_call: TRBD2; v_call: TRBV2; clone_size: -; cdr3_aa: CASRAERESTQYF
d_call: TRBD2; v_call: TRBV27; clone_size: -; cdr3_aa: CASRGLAEETQYF
d_call: -; v_call: TRBV6-6; clone_size: -; cdr3_aa: CASSYATTNYGYTF
d_call: -; v_call: TRBV9; clone_size: -; cdr3_aa: CASSVGQAGALFF
d_call: -; v_call: TRBV19; clone_size: -; cdr3_aa: CASPPRLVQETQYF
d_call: TRBD1; v_call: TRBV29-1; clone_size: -; cdr3_aa: CSVGGQGAVYGYTF
d_call: TRBD2; v_call: TRBV6-5; clone_size: -; cdr3_aa: CASSFGRGEETQYF
d_call: TRBD1; v_call: TRBV7-9; clone_size: -; cdr3_aa: CASSLDRGLTDTQYF
d_call: -; v_call: TRBV5-8; clone_size: -; cdr3_aa: CASRPVLAESSYEQYF
d_call: -; v_call: TRBV5-6; clone_size: -; cdr3_aa: CASSSRGRGYTF
d_call: TRBD2; v_call: TRBV2; clone_size: -; cdr3_aa: CASKREYYEQYF
d_call: TRBD2; v_call: TRBV29-1; clone_size: -; cdr3_aa: CSVEVLAETGDTQYF
d_call: -; v_call: TRBV7-9; clone_size: -; cdr3_aa: CASSPSSTNTEAFF
d_call: TRBD2; v_call: TRBV10-3; clone_size: -; cdr3_aa: CAISPTSGYSYEQYF
d_call: -; v_call: TRBV4-3; clone_size: few; cdr3_aa: CASSQVDSYSPLHF
d_call: -; v_call: TRBV4-2; clone_size: -; cdr3_aa: CASSVPGEGEAFF
d_call: TRBD2; v_call: TRBV7-9; clone_size: -; cdr3_aa: CASSFYIAGGTDTQYF
d_call: -; v_call: TRBV19; clone_size: -; cdr3_aa: CASSTSRAETQYF
d_call: -; v_call: TRBV7-3; clone_size: -; cdr3_aa: CASSLWAGKSYNEQFF
d_call: -; v_call: TRBV7-2; clone_size: -; cdr3_aa: CASNERSTNTGELFF
d_call: -; v_call: TRBV11-2; clone_size: -; cdr3_aa: CASSPPQRVNNEQFF
d_call: TRBD1; v_call: TRBV5-4; clone_size: -; cdr3_aa: CASSLTGGEQYF
d_call: TRBD2; v_call: TRBV28; clone_size: -; cdr3_aa: CASSFVGSGTYEQYF
d_call: TRBD1; v_call: TRBV20-1; clone_size: -; cdr3_aa: CSARTGYGYTF
d_call: -; v_call: TRBV27; clone_size: -; cdr3_aa: CASSLFRVGGYTF
d_call: TRBD2; v_call: TRBV7-3; clone_size: -; cdr3_aa: CASSSPLAGGLAGELFF
d_call: -; v_call: TRBV5-1; clone_size: -; cdr3_aa: CASSLAGDSNEKLFF
d_call: -; v_call: TRBV9; clone_size: few; cdr3_aa: CASSGGGQNSPLHF
d_call: TRBD2; v_call: TRBV19; clone_size: -; cdr3_aa: CASSIPGLAGVNEQYF
d_call: -; v_call: TRBV2; clone_size: -; cdr3_aa: CASGEDSPETQYF
d_call: TRBD2; v_call: TRBV7-8; clone_size: -; cdr3_aa: CASSYQTGTSEYNEQFF
d_call: -; v_call: TRBV19; clone_size: -; cdr3_aa: CASSAGPGNQPQHF
d_call: -; v_call: TRBV29-1; clone_size: -; cdr3_aa: CSVARERRGGYTF
d_call: TRBD1; v_call: TRBV6-4; clone_size: few; cdr3_aa: CASSEAGQGADTQYF
d_call: -; v_call: TRBV7-9; clone_size: -; cdr3_aa: CAAGREAFF
d_call: TRBD2; v_call: TRBV11-2; clone_size: -; cdr3_aa: CASSFWSGANTGELFF
d_call: TRBD2; v_call: TRBV7-9; clone_size: -; cdr3_aa: CAREGTSNTGELFF
d_call: TRBD2; v_call: TRBV7-2; clone_size: -; cdr3_aa: CASSLLGLAKDTQYF
d_call: -; v_call: TRBV29-1; clone_size: -; cdr3_aa: CSADYYTDTQYF
d_call: -; v_call: TRBV18; clone_size: -; cdr3_aa: CASTPQAYNEQFF